The rows below give T cell receptor beta chains drawn from one sample of a study of blood T cell repertoires in COVID-19. The assay was immunoSEQ multiplex PCR, and TCRdb's table has in-frame clones only and misses some. The sample contains 300,000 to 400,000 clones, roughly 90% of which appear only once. The sample taken for sequencing was peripheral blood. These receptors all come from a woman aged 25 to 39 with COVID-19, enrolled during active disease. Both conserved end residues are part of each CDR3. The order of the fields is D gene, J gene, V gene, clone size, CDR3 DNA, CDR3 protein. A D gene is named only where the DNA matches it firmly. Expanded clones are given a class, and other clones once, few, many or no size at all.

TRBD2,TRBJ2-1,TRBV11-3,.,TGTGCCAGCAGCTCGACTAGCGGCATTTACAATGAGCAGTTCTTC,CASSSTSGIYNEQFF
.,TRBJ1-2,TRBV5-1,.,TGCGCCAGCAGCCCCTGGGACACCAGCTATGGCTACACCTTC,CASSPWDTSYGYTF
.,TRBJ2-1,TRBV28,few,TGTGCCAGCAGTCCAAACCTAGGGGGTTCCTACAATGAGCAGTTCTTC,CASSPNLGGSYNEQFF
.,TRBJ2-1,TRBV7-2,.,TGTGCCAGCAGCTTAGGTAGTGGGCTATACAATGAGCAGTTCTTC,CASSLGSGLYNEQFF
TRBD1,TRBJ2-7,TRBV2,.,TGTGCCAGCAGTCCAGGGTGGGACAGGGCCTACGAGCAGTACTTC,CASSPGWDRAYEQYF
TRBD2,TRBJ2-1,TRBV9,.,TGTGCCAGCAGTCCGTCGATCACTAGCGGGGACAATGAGCAGTTCTTC,CASSPSITSGDNEQFF
.,TRBJ1-5,TRBV28,once,TGTGCCAGCAGCCCCCAGGGGCGTAGCAATCAGCCCCAGCATTTT,CASSPQGRSNQPQHF
.,TRBJ2-2,TRBV25-1,.,TGTGCCAGCAGTGCCGTCAGGCCCGCGAACACCGGGGAGCTGTTTTTT,CASSAVRPANTGELFF
.,TRBJ1-1,TRBV27,.,TGTGCCAGCAGATACGACAGAGAAGCTTTCTTT,CASRYDREAFF
TRBD1,TRBJ2-7,TRBV3-1/TRBV3-2,.,TGTGCCAGCAGCCTAGATATGACAGGGTCCCACGAGCAGTACTTC,CASSLDMTGSHEQYF
.,TRBJ2-7,TRBV10-3,.,TGTGCCATCAGTGAGGTGGCAGGGGATATGGGCGAGCAGTACTTC,CAISEVAGDMGEQYF
.,TRBJ1-2,TRBV7-2,.,TGTGCCAGCAGCGGTGCAACCGGGTTCTATGGCTACACCTTC,CASSGATGFYGYTF
.,TRBJ1-2,TRBV11-2,.,TGTGCCAGCAGCCGACCATTGGGGCGCGGCACCTTC,CASSRPLGRGTF
TRBD1,TRBJ1-2,TRBV28,.,TGTGCCAGCAGTTTAGGTGACAGGGTCCGTGGCTACACCTTC,CASSLGDRVRGYTF
.,TRBJ1-1,TRBV5-4,.,TGTGCCAGCATTAAGGCGGGGGAGAACACTGAAGCTTTCTTT,CASIKAGENTEAFF
TRBD2,TRBJ2-2,TRBV3-1/TRBV3-2,.,TGTGCCAGCAGCTTCAGCGGGGGGGCCGGGGAGCTGTTTTTT,CASSFSGGAGELFF
.,TRBJ2-2,TRBV12-3/TRBV12-4,.,TGTGCCAGCAGGGGGCGGGAGCTGTTTTTT,CASRGRELFF
TRBD2,TRBJ2-3,TRBV5-5,.,TGTGCCAGCAGCCTACTAGCGGGGAGGGCGGATACGCAGTATTTT,CASSLLAGRADTQYF
TRBD2,TRBJ2-3,TRBV6-5,.,TGTGCCAGCAGTTACTCGGCCGGGGCGGGGGGAGATACGCAGTATTTT,CASSYSAGAGGDTQYF
TRBD1,TRBJ1-4,TRBV18,.,TGTGCCAGCTCACCACCGACGGACAGGAATGAAAAACTGTTTTTT,CASSPPTDRNEKLFF
.,TRBJ1-2,TRBV19,.,TGTGCCAGTAGTATACAGGGTGGGAATGGCTACACCTTC,CASSIQGGNGYTF
TRBD2,TRBJ2-7,TRBV19,.,TGTGCCAGTAGTACCCTAACCGGGACTAGCGGGGGTAGGGAGCAGTACTTC,CASSTLTGTSGGREQYF
.,TRBJ1-3,TRBV7-8,.,TGTGCCAGCAGCACTGGACTGCCCGGAAACACCATATATTTT,CASSTGLPGNTIYF
.,TRBJ2-2,TRBV6-5,few,TGTGCCAGCAGCCCAGGGGCGAGCGGGGAGCTGTTTTTT,CASSPGASGELFF
.,TRBJ1-1,TRBV27,.,TGTGCCAGCGGGAGGGAGGGTCAAACTGAAGCTTTCTTT,CASGREGQTEAFF
.,TRBJ1-5,TRBV6-1,.,TGTGCCAGCAGTGAATTTTTAATAAGCAATCAGCCCCAGCATTTT,CASSEFLISNQPQHF
TRBD1,TRBJ1-5,TRBV11-2,.,TGTGCCAGCAGCCCCGACAGGGACGTATATCAGCCCCAGCATTTT,CASSPDRDVYQPQHF
.,TRBJ1-2,TRBV5-6,.,TGTGCCAGCAGCTTGGGTCGGCCGCAGCCAGGCGGCTACACCTTC,CASSLGRPQPGGYTF
TRBD1,TRBJ1-3,TRBV11-2,.,TGTGCCAGCAGCCCCGGGACAGGCTCTGGAAACACCATATATTTT,CASSPGTGSGNTIYF